What follows are 25 T cell receptor beta chains derived from one specimen sequenced in a study of T cell responses to AZD1222 COVID-19 vaccine. Method: immunoSEQ multiplex PCR; TCRdb's copy keeps in-frame clones and lacks some. The sample contains over 150,000 clones, approximately 90% of which appear only once. Sequencing used peripheral blood, obtained on day 0 of AZD1222 vaccination. The receptor source for this set is an adult in good health.

The chain carries TRBV6-5 and TRBJ1-6; D remains unclear. The CDR3 has 16 residues. V was cut by 0 bases and J by 7 bases, with 13 bases left in between. The V gene's germline CDR1 is MNHEY and CDR2 SVGAGI. CDR3 sequence reads: CASSYSAGRKNSPLHF. DNA of the CDR3: TGTGCCAGCAGTTACTCTGCGGGCAGGAAAAATTCACCCCTCCACTTT.

The V call is TRBV14, the J call TRBJ2-7, with 9 bases lining up with TRBD1. The V gene end was trimmed by 2 bases and the J gene end by 6 bases; junction bases not matched to a gene: 11. CDR3 length: 16 amino acids. Germline V CDR1 and CDR2: SGHDN, FVKESK. The DNA for the CDR3 is TGTGCCAGCAGCCAACGAAACAGGGGGCTCCCGTCCGAGCAGTACTTC. This translates into CASSQRNRGLPSEQYF.

The J gene is TRBJ1-5, the V gene TRBV5-1; D possibly corresponds to TRBD1 (6 bases). CDR1 is SGHRS and CDR2 is YFSETQ in the germline V gene. V lost 0 bases to trimming and J lost 6 bases, with 13 bases between them. The CDR3 totals 15 residues. The CDR3, as DNA: TGCGCCAGCAGCTTGGAGGGGGATTGGGGTCAGCCCCAGCATTTT. It specifies CASSLEGDWGQPQHF.

This chain uses TRBV10-3 with TRBJ1-5, with TRBD1 as a possible D gene (5 bases). The CDR3 extends over 15 amino acids. Germline CDR1 and CDR2: ENHRY and SYGVKD. V dropped 5 bases and J dropped 0 bases, with 11 bases sitting between them. The CDR3 bases are TGTGCCATCAGTCATCAGGGAAATAGCAATCAGCCCCAGCATTTT. Its translation is CAISHQGNSNQPQHF.

The chain links TRBV5-1 to TRBJ1-1; 7 bases match TRBD1. V dropped 6 bases and J dropped 2; count of bases not matched to a gene: 4. The CDR3 has 13 residues. Looked up from germline, CDR1 is SGHRS and CDR2 is YFSETQ. As DNA, the CDR3 is TGCGCCAGCACTGGGACAGCAAACACTGAAGCTTTCTTT. It is translated as CASTGTANTEAFF. The complete variable domain, with remaining parts taken from reference TRBV5-1 and TRBJ1-1, reads KAGVTQTPRYLIKTRGQQVTLSCSPISGHRSVSWYQQTPGQGLQFLFEYFSETQRNKGNFPGRFSGRQFSNSRSEMNVSTLELGDSALYLCASTGTANTEAFFGQGTRLTVV.

The V gene is TRBV28, the J gene TRBJ1-4; D is perhaps TRBD1 (5 bases). This CDR3 has 15 amino acids. Trimming removed 6 bases from V and 4 bases from J, with 15 bases in between. CDR1 and CDR2 from the germline V gene are MDHEN and SYDVKM. The CDR3 DNA reads TGTGCCAGCAGCCCCCGGGACTATGATAATGAAAAACTGTTTTTT. It yields the protein CASSPRDYDNEKLFF.

The chain has TRBV5-1 and TRBJ2-5; tentative D call: TRBD2 (5 bases). The germline V and J ends were trimmed by 3 bases and 2 bases, with 17 bases remaining between them. CDR3 length: 16 amino acids. Germline-derived CDR1 and CDR2 are SGHRS and YFSETQ. CDR3 loop: CASSSGSSLIQETQYF. DNA of the CDR3: TGCGCCAGCAGCTCGGGATCTAGCCTCATACAAGAGACCCAGTACTTC.

This chain joins TRBV6-5 and TRBJ1-2; D not certain. Trimming removed 9 bases at V and 0 bases at J, with 14 bases between. The CDR3 spans 14 residues. Germline V gene sequence: CDR1 MNHEY, CDR2 SVGAGI. CDR3 loop: CASASLVPNYGYTF. The CDR3 DNA follows: TGTGCCAGTGCCTCACTGGTTCCTAACTATGGCTACACCTTC.

The genes are TRBV19 and TRBJ1-2, with 8 bases aligning to TRBD1. The trim removed 4 bases at V and 4 bases at J, leaving 2 bases unmatched. Germline V lookup: CDR1 LNHDA, CDR2 SQIVND (reference sequence). This CDR3 has 13 residues. DNA for the CDR3: TGTGCCAGTAGTACGGACAGGGTCTATGGCTACACCTTC. Translation gives CASSTDRVYGYTF.

The chain employs TRBV10-3 and TRBJ1-6; D unclear. The CDR3 contains 14 residues. V was pared by 4 bases and J by 10 bases, with 14 bases between. Germline V gives CDR1 ENHRY, CDR2 SYGVKD. CDR3 sequence reads: CAISVEGRDSPLHF. The CDR3 DNA sequence: TGTGCCATCAGTGTCGAAGGTAGAGACTCACCCCTCCACTTT.

This clone was found a few times. J is TRBJ1-6 and V is TRBV11-3; 7 bases map to TRBD1. CDR1 and CDR2 from the germline V gene are SGHNT and YENEEA. The CDR3 spans 14 residues. V lost 4 bases and J lost 5; bases outside the gene matches: 2. For the CDR3, the DNA is TGTGCCAGCAGCTACGACAGGGATAATTCACCCCTCCACTTT. It yields the protein CASSYDRDNSPLHF.

V is TRBV25-1 and J is TRBJ1-2; D possibly corresponds to TRBD1 (5 bases). With 3 bases removed from V and 4 bases from J, the gap between germline ends came to 18 bases. The CDR3 covers 16 residues. CDR1 and CDR2 (germline): MGHDK, SYGVNS. The CDR3, as DNA: TGTGCCAGCAGTGATACAGGACCGAAAGACCGCTATGGCTACACCTTC. As protein: CASSDTGPKDRYGYTF.

The rearrangement links TRBV18 to TRBJ1-4, with D unresolved. The germline gives CDR1 KGHSH, CDR2 LQKENI. Trimming removed 6 bases from V and 8 bases from J, with 13 bases in between. This CDR3 is built from 13 residues. CDR3 nucleotides: TGTGCCAGCTCGACCCGACTGGCCGAAAAACTGTTTTTT. Protein product: CASSTRLAEKLFF.

J is TRBJ1-5 and V is TRBV19; D unclear. V was trimmed by 5 bases and J by 1 base, leaving 9 bases between them. The CDR3 loop spans 14 amino acids. Germline assignment: CDR1 LNHDA and CDR2 SQIVND (reference sequence). CDR3 in amino acids: CASSGPRSNQPQHF. CDR3 bases: TGTGCCAGTAGTGGGCCGCGCAGCAATCAGCCCCAGCATTTT.

This rearrangement joins TRBV4-3 to TRBJ1-2; D remains unclear. The CDR3 length is 11 residues. CDR1 and CDR2 from the germline V gene are LGHNA and YSLEER. V dropped 2 bases and J dropped 8 bases, with 6 bases sitting between them. CDR3 amino acids: CASSQHGGYTF. CDR3 DNA sequence: TGCGCCAGCAGCCAACACGGGGGCTACACCTTC.

V gene TRBV9 combines with J gene TRBJ2-2; 7 bases line up with TRBD2. The CDR3 is made up of 16 amino acids. V gave up 0 bases and J gave up 0 bases; unmatched junction bases: 2. The germline gives CDR1 SGDLS, CDR2 YYNGEE. Here the CDR3 reads CASSVGSGANTGELFF. The CDR3 nucleotides are TGTGCCAGCAGCGTAGGCAGCGGGGCGAACACCGGGGAGCTGTTTTTT.

This chain links TRBV3-1 (or the pseudogene TRBV3-2) with TRBJ1-4, with unresolved D. V was cut by 0 bases and J by 8 bases, with 4 bases left in between. CDR1 LGHDT and CDR2 YNNKEL come from the germline V gene (reference sequence). This CDR3 is built from 12 residues. Here the CDR3 DNA reads TGTGCCAGCAGCCAAGATAGAGAAAAACTGTTTTTT. As protein: CASSQDREKLFF.

This chain joins TRBV30 and TRBJ1-4, with a weak D call TRBD1 (6 bases). Germline V gene data show CDR1 as GTSNPN and CDR2 as SVGIG (reference sequence). The length of the CDR3 is 14 residues. The ends were cut back, 0 bases at V and 8 bases at J, with 13 bases in the middle. CDR3 bases: TGTGCCTGGAGTGTATGGGGGCCGAAGGAAAAACTGTTTTTT. This sequence encodes CAWSVWGPKEKLFF. Supplemented by reference TRBV30 and TRBJ1-4, the full variable domain reads SQTIHQWPATLVQPVGSPLSLECTVEGTSNPNLYWYRQAAGRGLQLLFYSVGIGQISSEVPQNLSASRPQDRQFILSSKKLLLSDSGFYLCAWSVWGPKEKLFFGSGTQLSVL.

The chain combines TRBV2 with TRBJ1-2, with D possibly TRBD1 on 5 matching bases. Germline-derived CDR1 and CDR2 are SNHLY and FYNNEI. The CDR3 has 12 residues. V was pared by 4 bases and J by 5 bases, with 8 bases between. CDR3 in DNA: TGTGCCAGCAGTGGACAGCTTTATGGCTACACCTTC. It is translated as CASSGQLYGYTF.

V usage is TRBV19 and J usage is TRBJ1-1; a weak D match, TRBD1 (6 bases). The CDR3 consists of 14 residues. The V end lost 5 bases, the J end lost 0 bases, and 10 bases lay between the germline ends. The V gene's germline CDR1 is LNHDA and CDR2 SQIVND (reference sequence). The CDR3 DNA sequence: TGTGCCAGTAGTCGCGGACAGCTGAACACTGAAGCTTTCTTT. This encodes CASSRGQLNTEAFF.

The chain joins TRBV5-1 to TRBJ1-2; no clear D gene. CDR1 and CDR2 from the germline V gene are SGHRS and YFSETQ. This CDR3 is 11 amino acids long. Trimming removed 0 bases from V and 6 bases from J, with 3 bases in between. DNA of the CDR3: TGCGCCAGCAGCTTGGACCATGGCTACACCTTC. Translating it yields CASSLDHGYTF.

The chain links TRBV29-1 to TRBJ1-2; D gene unclear. Germline V gene sequence: CDR1 SQVTM, CDR2 ANQGSEA. This CDR3 spans 12 amino acids. Trimming took 6 bases from V and 3 from J, leaving 11 bases between them. This CDR3 is CSVVEGDYGYTF. CDR3 nucleotide sequence: TGCAGCGTCGTCGAAGGAGACTATGGCTACACCTTC.

In this sample, this clone turned up once. The V gene is TRBV28, the J gene TRBJ1-6, with D perhaps TRBD1 (5 bases). The germline V gene has CDR1 MDHEN and CDR2 SYDVKM. This CDR3 has 14 residues. Trimming took 3 bases from V and 10 from J, leaving 13 bases between them. The CDR3 reads CASSLLGRGSPLHF. CDR3 coding DNA: TGTGCCAGCAGTTTGTTGGGGCGCGGCTCACCCCTCCACTTT.

This clone was observed a single time. The J gene is TRBJ2-3, the V gene TRBV4-2; 9 positions match TRBD2. V was clipped by 4 bases and J by 6 bases; unmatched bases: 5. CDR1 LGHNA and CDR2 YNFKEQ come from the germline V gene. This CDR3 has 14 residues. The CDR3 DNA reads TGTGCCAGCAGCCCGGCGGGGGGGGAGGATACGCAGTATTTT. Its translation: CASSPAGGEDTQYF.

The chain carries TRBV9 and TRBJ2-3; a possible D gene is TRBD2 (5 bases). Germline CDR1 SGDLS, CDR2 YYNGEE. Trimming cost V 3 bases and J 3 bases, with 17 bases left between them. The CDR3 has 16 residues. CDR3 in DNA: TGTGCCAGCAGCGGAGGGATCAGGATGAGGACAGATACGCAGTATTTT. This codes for CASSGGIRMRTDTQYF.